The 23 T cell receptor beta chains listed next were all sequenced from one sample in a study of T cells after somatic rescue of genetic block. Clones were sequenced by immunoSEQ multiplex PCR, and TCRdb holds only the in-frame ones, with some missing. The data show under 150,000 clones, 90% to 95% seen once. Sequencing was done on a sample of peripheral blood mononuclear cells (PBMCs). The receptors were gathered from a young woman.

V usage is TRBV6-6 and J usage is TRBJ1-5, with D unclear. The V gene lost 6 bases and the J gene lost 5 bases, with 8 bases spanning the gap. Germline-derived CDR1 and CDR2 are MNHNY and SVGAGI (reference sequence). This CDR3 is 12 amino acids long. CDR3 in DNA: TGTGCCAGCAGGGACGGAGATCAGCCCCAGCATTTT. It specifies CASRDGDQPQHF.

This rearrangement joins TRBV12-5 to TRBJ2-1; D tentatively fits TRBD1 or TRBD2 (6 bases each). V was cut by 5 bases and J by 3 bases, with 14 bases left in between. Germline lookup yields CDR1 LGHNT and CDR2 FRNRAP. The CDR3 covers 15 residues. CDR3 residues: CASGPPRGHYNEQFF. The CDR3 bases are TGTGCTAGTGGTCCCCCGCGGGGACACTACAATGAGCAGTTCTTC.

The V call is TRBV18, the J call TRBJ2-1, with unresolved D. The V gene's germline CDR1 is KGHSH and CDR2 LQKENI. The CDR3 length is 13 residues. V was cut by 2 bases and J by 5 bases, with 7 bases left in between. DNA of the CDR3: TGTGCCAGCTCACCAGGGGTAAACAATGAGCAGTTCTTC. As protein: CASSPGVNNEQFF.

For this clone: Its ends do not fully match the called genes, so a read error is possible. V gene TRBV7-2 combines with J gene TRBJ1-2; D gene unclear. The CDR3 extends over 13 amino acids. Germline assignment: CDR1 SGHTA and CDR2 FQGNSA. DNA of the CDR3: TGTGCCAGCAGCGTAGCTACTAACTATGGCTACACCTTC. This translates into CASSVATNYGYTF.

The CDR3 region is CASSLSGYVEKLFF. In nucleotides, the CDR3 is TGTGCCAGCAGCTTATCCGGTTATGTTGAAAAACTGTTTTTT. The chain is built from TRBV7-2 and TRBJ1-4; D is unresolved. This CDR3 has 14 residues. Germline loops: CDR1 SGHTA, CDR2 FQGNSA. Trimming cost V 2 bases and J 7 bases, with 11 bases left between them.

CDR3 in DNA: TGTGCCTGGACTGGGACAGGAGAATATTATGGCTACACCTTC. Translation: CAWTGTGEYYGYTF. The chain links TRBV30 to TRBJ1-2; the match to TRBD1 covers 8 bases. The CDR3 totals 14 residues. Trimming took 4 bases from V and 5 from J; bases not matched to a gene: 9. Looked up from germline, CDR1 is GTSNPN and CDR2 is SVGIG (reference sequence).

V and J are TRBV10-3 and TRBJ2-7; D ambiguous. V was cut by 0 bases and J by 12 bases, with 15 bases left in between. Germline V gene sequence: CDR1 ENHRY, CDR2 SYGVKD. CDR3 size: 13 residues. CDR3 sequence reads: CAISESRERTGYF. The CDR3, as DNA: TGTGCCATCAGTGAGTCCCGAGAAAGAACCGGGTACTTC.

The rearrangement uses TRBV4-1 and TRBJ1-2; D gene uncertain. V dropped 0 bases and J dropped 3 bases, with 5 bases sitting between them. The CDR3 runs to 13 residues. Germline CDR1 MGHRA, CDR2 YSYEKL. CDR3 sequence (DNA): TGCGCCAGCAGCCAAGAACGAGACTATGGCTACACCTTC. Amino acids: CASSQERDYGYTF.

This chain joins TRBV6-5 and TRBJ1-2; no definite D call. Germline V CDR1 and CDR2: MNHEY, SVGAGI. This CDR3 is 14 amino acids long. With 10 bases removed from V and 5 bases from J, the gap between germline ends came to 20 bases. The CDR3 nucleotides read TGTGCCACCGGAACAAAGGTTTTAGGTTATGGCTACACCTTC. Its protein product is CATGTKVLGYGYTF.

The CDR3 nucleotides read TGCGCCAGCACCCTCCGCCCGACAGGAAACACTGAAGCTTTCTTT. Translated, it gives CASTLRPTGNTEAFF. The chain links TRBV5-1 to TRBJ1-1; TRBD1 is a possible D gene (6 bases). CDR3 size: 15 residues. V lost 6 bases to trimming and J lost 2 bases, with 17 bases between them. The germline gives CDR1 SGHRS, CDR2 YFSETQ.

DNA of the CDR3: TGCGCCAGCAGTCCGGGTACAGATACGCAGTATTTT. Translation: CASSPGTDTQYF. This rearrangement joins TRBV5-1 to TRBJ2-3; no reliable D call. V lost 5 bases, J lost 3 bases, and 7 bases lay in between. The CDR3 contains 12 residues. Germline V gives CDR1 SGHRS, CDR2 YFSETQ.

The genes are TRBV29-1 and TRBJ1-5, with D maybe TRBD1 (5 bases). Germline CDR1 and CDR2: SQVTM and ANQGSEA. The germline V and J ends were trimmed by 7 bases and 5 bases, with 18 bases remaining between them. The CDR3 contains 14 residues. In DNA form, the CDR3 reads TGCAGCGCTTTCCGGGGGGGGTTAGATCAGCCCCAGCATTTT. The encoded protein is CSAFRGGLDQPQHF.

Notes on this clone: Other DNA sequences of this sample code for an identical CDR3. The chain employs TRBV19 and TRBJ2-1; TRBD2 matches 11 bases. V was pared by 3 bases and J by 4 bases, with 2 bases of the junction left unmatched. This CDR3 comprises 15 residues. Per germline, CDR1 LNHDA and CDR2 SQIVND (reference sequence). The CDR3 DNA is TGTGCCAGTAGTATGACTAGCGGGGATTACAATGAGCAGTTCTTC. Amino acids: CASSMTSGDYNEQFF. Based on the CDR3 plus reference TRBV19 and TRBJ2-1, the full variable domain is DGGITQSPKYLFRKEGQNVTLSCEQNLNHDAMYWYRQDPGQGLRLIYYSQIVNDFQKGDIAEGYSVSREKKESFPLTVTSAQKNPTAFYLCASSMTSGDYNEQFFGPGTRLTVL.

The rearrangement uses TRBV29-1 and TRBJ2-2; 8 bases match TRBD1. J lost 3 bases, V lost 5 bases, and 2 bases had no gene match. The CDR3 is 13 residues long. Per germline, CDR1 SQVTM and CDR2 ANQGSEA. The CDR3 nucleotides read TGCAGCGTTAAGGGACAGGACACCGGGGAGCTGTTTTTT. Protein product: CSVKGQDTGELFF.

V gene TRBV6-4 combines with J gene TRBJ1-2, with 11 bases that match TRBD1. Germline V gene lookup returns CDR1 MRHNA and CDR2 SNTAGT. J was trimmed by 6 bases and V by 6 bases; bases with no gene match: 9. This CDR3 spans 15 amino acids. CDR3 region: CASSEGQGGADGYTF. In DNA, the CDR3 is TGTGCCAGCAGCGAGGGACAGGGGGGAGCGGATGGCTACACCTTC.

The chain combines TRBV30 with TRBJ1-1, with a possible D match to TRBD1 (5 bases). The CDR3 runs 14 residues. From germline, CDR1 is GTSNPN and CDR2 SVGIG (reference sequence). V lost 8 bases, J lost 1 base, and 17 bases lay in between. The CDR3 sequence is CAGASAETNTEAFF. The CDR3 DNA sequence: TGTGCCGGGGCCTCCGCGGAGACGAACACTGAAGCTTTCTTT. The complete variable domain, with remaining parts taken from reference TRBV30 and TRBJ1-1, reads SQTIHQWPATLVQPVGSPLSLECTVEGTSNPNLYWYRQAAGRGLQLLFYSVGIGQISSEVPQNLSASRPQDRQFILSSKKLLLSDSGFYLCAGASAETNTEAFFGQGTRLTVV.

The chain recombines TRBV13 with TRBJ2-7; D uncertain. This CDR3 spans 11 amino acids. Trimming took off 0 bases at V and 12 bases at J, with 9 bases between the two ends. Germline values: CDR1 PRHDT, CDR2 FYEKMQ (reference sequence). This CDR3 reads CASSLGEVPYF. As DNA, the CDR3 is TGTGCCAGCAGCTTAGGAGAGGTTCCGTACTTC.

The chain employs TRBV4-3 and TRBJ1-4; the D is unclear. The CDR3 spans 19 residues. Germline V CDR1 and CDR2: LGHNA, YSLEER. V was trimmed by 4 bases and J by 5 bases, leaving 26 bases between them. The CDR3 DNA reads TGCGCCAGCAGCCTTCAAGACGGTCCGGAAGCGTTTAGGAATGAAAAACTGTTTTTT. Its translation is CASSLQDGPEAFRNEKLFF.

This chain joins TRBV7-3 and TRBJ1-4, with 8 bases that match TRBD1. V lost 4 bases, J lost 2 bases, and 18 bases stayed unmatched. The length of the CDR3 is 20 residues. Germline values: CDR1 SGHTA, CDR2 FQGTGA. Written as DNA, the CDR3 is TGTGCCAGCAGCTGGGGGACAGGAAAAATTTTAACTGTCACTAATGAAAAACTGTTTTTT. As protein: CASSWGTGKILTVTNEKLFF.

This chain uses TRBV7-3 with TRBJ2-1; TRBD1 aligns across 8 bases. J lost 0 bases, V lost 5 bases, and 9 bases had no gene match. The CDR3 loop spans 17 amino acids. The germline V gene encodes CDR1 SGHTA and CDR2 FQGTGA. In DNA, the CDR3 is TGTGCCAGCAGCCCAAGGGGACAGGCAAGCTCCTACAATGAGCAGTTCTTC. Amino acids: CASSPRGQASSYNEQFF.

J is TRBJ2-5 and V is TRBV9; 9 positions match TRBD1. The V segment lost 5 bases and the J segment 2 bases; nucleotides outside the gene matches: 1. The CDR3 spans 13 residues. Germline V gives CDR1 SGDLS, CDR2 YYNGEE. CDR3 region: CASRGQGQETQYF. The CDR3 bases are TGTGCCAGCAGGGGACAGGGACAAGAGACCCAGTACTTC.

The chain joins TRBV6-5 to TRBJ2-7; TRBD2 is a possible D gene (5 bases). The CDR3 totals 15 residues. The germline V and J ends were trimmed by 8 bases and 1 base, with 18 bases remaining between them. Per the germline V gene, CDR1 is MNHEY and CDR2 is SVGAGI. DNA of the CDR3: TGTGCCAGCGCAACCCCCCGGGGAAGTTCCTACGAGCAGTACTTC. Its translation is CASATPRGSSYEQYF.

The gene calls are TRBV27 and TRBJ2-7, with 11 positions matching TRBD2. The length of the CDR3 is 15 residues. V trimming: 2 bases; J trimming: 2 bases; junction bases outside the gene matches: 2. Germline-derived CDR1 and CDR2 are MNHEY and SMNVEV (reference sequence). The DNA of the CDR3 is TGTGCCAGCAGTTTAACGACTAGCGGGGCCTACGAGCAGTACTTC. This translates into CASSLTTSGAYEQYF.